These 13 T cell receptor beta chains came from one sample sequenced in a study of CD8 T cells in Susac syndrome. An input of 0.5 to 1 ug of RNA was subjected to reverse transcription using random hexamers. TCRdb itself ran the immunoSEQ multiplex PCR reads through MiXCR, one entry per CDR3 protein. The sample yields 75,000 to 95,000 distinct CDR3 sequences, around 95% seen once. The sample was CD8+ T cells from PBMCs. The receptor source for this set is a human donor with Susac syndrome.

The chain has TRBV11-3 and TRBJ2-1; no definite D call. Trimming removed 5 bases from V and 1 base from J, with 12 bases in between. The CDR3 contains 15 residues. CDR1 is SGHNT and CDR2 is YENEEA in the germline V gene. The CDR3: CASSPWGPSYNEQFF. For the CDR3, the DNA is TGTGCCAGCAGCCCATGGGGTCCTTCCTACAATGAGCAGTTCTTC.

V usage is TRBV2 and J usage is TRBJ2-7, with D perhaps assigned TRBD1 or TRBD2 (5 bases each). The germline V gene has CDR1 SNHLY and CDR2 FYNNEI. Trimming left V 6 bases short and J 5 bases short, with 17 bases between. The CDR3 extends over 14 amino acids. The DNA for the CDR3 is TGTGCCAGCAGCCCCGGGGCTCCAGCGGACGAGCAGTACTTC. Encoded protein: CASSPGAPADEQYF.

This chain uses TRBV19 with TRBJ2-1, with 8 nucleotides matching TRBD2. This CDR3 spans 13 amino acids. Trimming took 5 bases from V and 4 from J; bases not matched to a gene: 1. Germline-derived CDR1 and CDR2 are LNHDA and SQIVND (reference sequence). CDR3: CASSSGGYNEQFF. The CDR3 coding sequence is TGTGCCAGTAGTTCGGGAGGGTACAATGAGCAGTTCTTC.

This sequence joins TRBV30 and TRBJ2-3; a weak D match, TRBD2 (5 bases). This CDR3 is built from 14 residues. The V end lost 3 bases, the J end lost 2 bases, and 12 bases lay between the germline ends. The germline V gene encodes CDR1 GTSNPN and CDR2 SVGIG (reference sequence). CDR3 in DNA: TGTGCCTGGAGGCAACTAGGGTTCACAGATACGCAGTATTTT. This codes for CAWRQLGFTDTQYF.

J is TRBJ2-3 and V is TRBV12-3 or TRBV12-4, with 10 positions matching TRBD1. Trimming removed 0 bases from V and 5 bases from J; junction bases left unmatched: 2. CDR3 length equals 15 residues. The CDR3 DNA reads TGTGCCAGCAGTTTAGCCGGGACAGGGGAAGATACGCAGTATTTT. Its protein is CASSLAGTGEDTQYF.

V gene TRBV6-6 combines with J gene TRBJ1-5, with TRBD1 matching over 9 bases. Germline CDR1 MNHNY, CDR2 SVGAGI (reference sequence). This CDR3 region has 14 residues. The J segment lost 6 bases and the V segment lost 7 bases, leaving 7 bases of the junction unmatched. CDR3 region: CASNHRQGVQPQHF. DNA for the CDR3: TGTGCCAGCAACCACCGACAGGGGGTTCAGCCCCAGCATTTT.

The J gene is TRBJ2-1, the V gene TRBV7-8; D uncertain. The V end lost 7 bases, the J end lost 8 bases, and 15 bases lay between the germline ends. CDR3 length: 13 residues. CDR1 and CDR2 (germline): SGHVS, FQNEAQ. In DNA, the CDR3 is TGTGCCAGCACCCCCCGGTTGGGCGATGAGCAGTTCTTC. This codes for CASTPRLGDEQFF.

The chain is built from TRBV4-3 and TRBJ2-2; D may correspond to TRBD1 or TRBD2 (5 bases each). V lost 3 bases, J lost 5 bases, and 16 bases lay in between. CDR3 length: 16 amino acids. Looked up from germline, CDR1 is LGHNA and CDR2 is YSLEER. The CDR3 coding sequence is TGCGCCAGCAGCCATTCCCTGGGGGAGTATACCGGGGAGCTGTTTTTT. Its protein is CASSHSLGEYTGELFF.

The chain is built from TRBV12-3 or TRBV12-4 and TRBJ2-7; 8 positions match TRBD2. The CDR3 runs 16 residues. V dropped 4 bases and J dropped 3; count of bases not matched to a gene: 11. The CDR3 sequence is CASSSPTGRGYYEQYF. CDR3 sequence (DNA): TGTGCCAGCAGTTCCCCTACCGGGAGGGGATACTACGAGCAGTACTTC.

This clonotype has only one observation. The rearrangement joins TRBV27 to TRBJ1-1; D is unresolved. Germline loops: CDR1 MNHEY, CDR2 SMNVEV (reference sequence). Trimming shortened V by 3 bases and J by 0 bases, and 8 bases separated the two germline ends. This CDR3 region has 14 residues. The chain's CDR3 is CASSFRAMNTEAFF. The CDR3 DNA follows: TGTGCCAGCAGTTTTAGGGCGATGAACACTGAAGCTTTCTTT.

V usage is TRBV20-1 and J usage is TRBJ2-1; 8 positions match TRBD2. Germline-derived CDR1 and CDR2 are DFQATT and SNEGSKA (reference sequence). Trimming at V came to 4 bases and at J to 15 bases, leaving 11 bases not matched to a gene. The CDR3 is made up of 12 amino acids. CDR3 amino acids: CSANQPGLGWFF. DNA of the CDR3: TGCAGTGCTAACCAACCGGGACTAGGATGGTTCTTC.

The chain recombines TRBV15 with TRBJ2-4; tentatively, D is TRBD1 (6 bases). The CDR3 length is 14 residues. Trimming removed 1 base at V and 4 bases at J, with 8 bases between. Germline lookup yields CDR1 LNHNV and CDR2 YYDKDF (reference sequence). The CDR3 nucleotides are TGTGCCACCAGCAGAGTAGGGGGAAAAAACATTCAGTACTTC. Protein sequence: CATSRVGGKNIQYF.

This sequence joins TRBV7-9 and TRBJ2-1; 7 bases line up with TRBD2. V dropped 5 bases and J dropped 12; count of bases not matched to a gene: 16. Germline CDR1 is SEHNR and CDR2 is FQNEAQ (reference sequence). This CDR3 region has 15 residues. CDR3 amino acids: CASSHGLGTFMGQFF. CDR3 in DNA: TGTGCCAGCAGCCACGGACTAGGAACATTTATGGGGCAGTTCTTC.